These 6 T cell receptor beta chains were sequenced from one sample in a study of shared clonotypes between healthy human individuals. Measured with immunoSEQ multiplex PCR; TCRdb has only the in-frame clones, and not every one. This sample has about 770,000 clones, with 55% to 80% found just once. What was sequenced was memory CD4+ T cells sorted from blood. Documented subset: CD45RA-negative fraction. These receptors all come from a woman aged 25 to 39 in good health.

The chain uses TRBV5-1 and TRBJ1-4; no clear D gene. The CDR3 consists of 14 residues. Germline V lookup: CDR1 SGHRS, CDR2 YFSETQ. The V gene lost 6 bases and the J gene lost 8 bases, with 17 bases spanning the gap. The CDR3: CASTFGPRGEKLFF. DNA for the CDR3: TGCGCCAGCACCTTTGGACCCCGAGGGGAAAAACTGTTTTTT.

The chain combines TRBV30 with TRBJ1-2; maybe TRBD1 (6 bases). The CDR3 loop spans 14 amino acids. The V and J ends lost 4 bases and 0 bases respectively, with 12 bases between them. Germline values: CDR1 GTSNPN, CDR2 SVGIG (reference sequence). The CDR3 here is CAWTRGGTNYGYTF. The CDR3 nucleotides read TGTGCCTGGACTCGGGGGGGCACTAACTATGGCTACACCTTC. Drawing the rest from reference TRBV30 and TRBJ1-2, the complete variable domain is SQTIHQWPATLVQPVGSPLSLECTVEGTSNPNLYWYRQAAGRGLQLLFYSVGIGQISSEVPQNLSASRPQDRQFILSSKKLLLSDSGFYLCAWTRGGTNYGYTFGSGTRLTVV.

This clone was seen a few times. The sample holds other DNA sequences that translate to the same CDR3. The chain has TRBV10-1 and TRBJ2-3; D is unresolved. The CDR3 spans 12 residues. V gave up 5 bases and J gave up 3 bases, with 6 bases separating them. Germline CDR1 WNHNN, CDR2 SYGVQD (reference sequence). The CDR3 loop is CASSYSTDTQYF. CDR3 DNA: TGCGCCAGCAGTTACTCGACAGATACGCAGTATTTT.

With regard to this clone: The same CDR3 can be traced to other DNA sequences in this sample. The chain links TRBV18 to TRBJ1-2, with TRBD1 as a possible D gene (6 bases). Deletions cut 4 bases from V and 3 bases from J, with 9 bases between. This CDR3 has 13 amino acids. From germline, CDR1 is KGHSH and CDR2 LQKENI. CDR3 loop: CASSLGGDYGYTF. CDR3 bases: TGTGCCAGCTCACTAGGGGGGGACTATGGCTACACCTTC. The entire variable domain, with the rest obtained from reference TRBV18 and TRBJ1-2, is as follows: NAGVMQNPRHLVRRRGQEARLRCSPMKGHSHVYWYRQLPEEGLKFMVYLQKENIIDESGMPKERFSAEFPKEGPSILRIQQVVRGDSAAYFCASSLGGDYGYTFGSGTRLTVV.

The rearrangement joins TRBV2 to TRBJ2-7; TRBD1 might be the D (6 bases). The CDR3 sequence is 13 residues long. The germline V and J ends were trimmed by 5 bases and 3 bases, with 11 bases remaining between them. Germline V gene lookup returns CDR1 SNHLY and CDR2 FYNNEI. CDR3 loop: CASSFNRVYEQYF. CDR3 DNA: TGTGCCAGCAGTTTTAACAGGGTCTACGAGCAGTACTTC. Based on the CDR3 plus reference TRBV2 and TRBJ2-7, the full variable domain is EPEVTQTPSHQVTQMGQEVILRCVPISNHLYFYWYRQILGQKVEFLVSFYNNEISEKSEIFDDQFSVERPDGSNFTLKIRSTKLEDSAMYFCASSFNRVYEQYFGPGTRLTVT.

The chain links TRBV7-2 to TRBJ2-1, with a weak D call TRBD2 (5 bases). CDR3 size: 12 residues. V lost 6 bases to trimming and J lost 9 bases, with 12 bases between them. Germline CDR1 and CDR2: SGHTA and FQGNSA. The CDR3 loop reads CASSLSGFEQFF. The CDR3, as DNA: TGTGCCAGCAGTTTGAGCGGATTTGAGCAGTTCTTC.